This TCR beta chain derives from a study of blood T cell repertoires in COVID-19 (dated by TCRdb to 2018 to 2021). For the wider study: Samples from collaborators originated in the United States, Italy and Spain and spanned both the acute and convalescent phases of COVID-19. The prospective study material was composed of cDNA or gDNA derived from T cells, B-cell-depleted T cells, or PBMCs. The dataset comprised deeply sampled blood TCRbeta repertoires from subjects exposed to, actively infected with, or recovered from COVID-19. A freely available public database, intended as a resource for researchers studying the immune response to SARS-CoV-2, is where the repertoires were released. Samples were obtained from the ongoing ImmuneRACE study (first 160 participants) and from about 1,300 subjects provided by 6 global collaborators. Sample metadata almost always included a de-identified subject ID, COVID-19 status, age in years and sex. Where available, HLA class I and class II types were obtained from metadata supplied by the sample provider rather than from assay-based typing. The study at large found these results: How much clinical and demographic metadata was included differed by source and by participant, and the metadata was provided uncurated.

TCRbeta CDR3 regions were amplified from genomic DNA by means of the immunoSEQ Assay, a bias-controlled multiplex PCR. In the paper's pipeline: The number of nucleated cells in each sample was estimated by amplification of reference gene primers within the assay. To quantify the absolute abundance of each unique TCRbeta CDR3 rearrangement, sequence reads were collapsed and filtered. For each sample, productive Simpson clonality was calculated by taking the square root of Simpson's diversity index across productive rearrangements. The source is immuneACCESS, and TCRdb retained only in-frame sequences with V and J called. Part of the clones is not carried over; for the studies checked, unresolved V genes explain less than half of this, and the remainder is unexplained. V and J calls and clone size are as listed in that table; D and trimming were resolved from the DNA. In this sample the table shows roughly 300,000 clones, 92% of which occur a single time. The ten largest clones take up less than 20% of the sample.

Participants in the prospective study were aged roughly 18 to 89 years, lived in under 30 United States geographic areas, and enrolled through a virtual design. Cohort assignment in the prospective study relied on participant-reported clinical history from a screening survey and a study questionnaire. ImmuneRACE Cohort 3 recovered participants were defined by two consecutive negative NP/OP PCR tests, healthcare professional clearance, or symptom resolution. Each participant in the prospective study had whole blood, serum and a nasopharyngeal or oropharyngeal swab collected by mobile phlebotomists. Over a roughly two-month period, participants in the prospective study had the option of providing additional blood draws and questionnaires. Prospective study blood samples were shipped either frozen or at room temperature before DNA extraction. Concerning this clone: The target of this receptor is not known. No qualities accompany the bases; no much larger clone lies one base away.

Sequenced sample: PBMCs or T cells enriched from blood (not recorded which). This sequence was found in a woman aged 25-40 years who had recovered from COVID-19.

The CDR3 loop reads CASSPGQGNYGYTF. The sequenced DNA is TGTGCCAGCAGCCCGGGACAGGGTAACTATGGCTACACCTTC. The chain was built from TRBV11-2 and TRBJ1-2, with 9 bases in between that match TRBD1. V trim: 5 bases; J trim: 1 base; unmatched bases: 2. The CDR3 spans 14 residues, from the cysteine through the phenylalanine. CDR3 DNA only is kept here, 42 bases in frame from base 1. The CDR1 and CDR2 encoded by the germline V gene are SGHAT and FQNNGV. Reference TRBV11-2 and TRBJ1-2 genes cover what lies past the CDR3, so the full variable domain is EAGVAQSPRYKIIEKRQSVAFWCNPISGHATLYWYQQILGQGPKLLIQFQNNGVVDDSQLPKDRFSAERLKGVDSTLKIQPAKLEDSAVYLCASSPGQGNYGYTFGSGTRLTVV.